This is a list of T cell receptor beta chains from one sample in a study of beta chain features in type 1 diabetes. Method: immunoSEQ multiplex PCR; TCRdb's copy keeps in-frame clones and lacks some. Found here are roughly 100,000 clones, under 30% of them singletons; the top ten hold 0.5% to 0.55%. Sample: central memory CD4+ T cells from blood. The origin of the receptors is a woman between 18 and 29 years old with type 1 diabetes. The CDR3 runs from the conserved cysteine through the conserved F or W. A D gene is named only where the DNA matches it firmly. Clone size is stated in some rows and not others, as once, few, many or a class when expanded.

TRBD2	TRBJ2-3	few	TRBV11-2	TGTGCCAGCAGCTTAGGAGCTAGCGGAGGGGGCACAGATACGCAGTATTTT	CASSLGASGGGTDTQYF
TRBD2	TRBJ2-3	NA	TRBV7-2	TGTGCCAGCAGCCTCGCTAGCGGGAGCACAGATACGCAGTATTTT	CASSLASGSTDTQYF
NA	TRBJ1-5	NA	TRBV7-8	TGTGCCAGCAGCCAGGGGAAAGATCAGCCCCAGCATTTT	CASSQGKDQPQHF
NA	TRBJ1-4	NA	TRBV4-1	TGCGCCAGCAGCCAGCACTCCGGGTCCACTAATGAAAAACTGTTTTTT	CASSQHSGSTNEKLFF
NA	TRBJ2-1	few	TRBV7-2	TGTGCCAGCAGCTTAGCGGGAGCCTACAATGAGCAGTTCTTC	CASSLAGAYNEQFF
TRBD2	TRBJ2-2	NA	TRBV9	TGTGCCAGCAGCTATATAGCGGGATTTACCACCGGGGAGCTGTTTTTT	CASSYIAGFTTGELFF
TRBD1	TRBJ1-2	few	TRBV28	TGTGCCAGCACTACGGACAGGGGCTATGGCTACACCTTC	CASTTDRGYGYTF
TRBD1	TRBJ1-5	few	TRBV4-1	TGTGCCAGCAGCCAGACAGGGGGCAGCAATCAGCCCCAGCATTTT	CASSQTGGSNQPQHF
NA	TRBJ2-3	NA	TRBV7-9	TGTGCCAGCAGCCGGGAGCGGATCAACACAGATACGCAGTATTTT	CASSRERINTDTQYF
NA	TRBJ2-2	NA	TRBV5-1	TGCGCCAGCAGCCCGGCCCGCGGGAAGGCCGGGGAGCTGTTTTTT	CASSPARGKAGELFF
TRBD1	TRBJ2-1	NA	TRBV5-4	TGTGCCAGCAGGTACGGACAGGGGAGCTACAATGAGCAGTTCTTC	CASRYGQGSYNEQFF
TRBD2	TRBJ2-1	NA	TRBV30	TGTGCCTGGAGGACGGGACTAGCGCACAATGAGCAGTTCTTC	CAWRTGLAHNEQFF
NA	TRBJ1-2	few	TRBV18	TGTGCCAGCTCACCAGGGTACCCCAAGGACTTTGGCTACACCTTC	CASSPGYPKDFGYTF
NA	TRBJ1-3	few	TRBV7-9	TGTGCCAGCAGCTCCTGGCTCTCTGGAAACACCATATATTTT	CASSSWLSGNTIYF
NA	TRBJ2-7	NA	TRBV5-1	TGCGCCAGCAGCTTGACAGACGAGCAGTACTTC	CASSLTDEQYF
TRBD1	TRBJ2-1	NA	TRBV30	TGTGCCTTGAATGGTGGGACAGGGGGCGCTCGGGGCTCCTACAATGAGCAGTTCTTC	CALNGGTGGARGSYNEQFF
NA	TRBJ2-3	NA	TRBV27	TGTGCCAGCAGCCAGGGGCTTGCAGATACGCAGTATTTT	CASSQGLADTQYF
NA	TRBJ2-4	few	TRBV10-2	TGCGCCAGCGTAGCTACGATGGAAAACATTCAGTACTTC	CASVATMENIQYF
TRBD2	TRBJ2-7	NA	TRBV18	TGTGCCAGCTCCAAAGGGGCGGGAGCCGGGCTAGCAAACTACGAGCAGTACTTC	CASSKGAGAGLANYEQYF
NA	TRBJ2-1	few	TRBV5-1	TGCGCCAGCAGCTTGGTAGCGGCGAGTTTTGAGCAGTTCTTC	CASSLVAASFEQFF
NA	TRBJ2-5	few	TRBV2	TGTGCCAGCAGTGTCGGAGGGGCCGAGACCCAGTACTTC	CASSVGGAETQYF
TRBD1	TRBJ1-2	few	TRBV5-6	TGTGCCAGCAGCTTGGACGGGACAGGAGTTAACTATGGCTACACCTTC	CASSLDGTGVNYGYTF
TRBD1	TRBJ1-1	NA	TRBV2	TGTGCCAGCAGACCGGGACAGACGAACACTGAAGCTTTCTTT	CASRPGQTNTEAFF
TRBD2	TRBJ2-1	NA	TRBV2	TGTGCCAGCAGTGGAGTAACGGGAGGTCCCCCTAATGAGCAGTTCTTC	CASSGVTGGPPNEQFF